The clone carrying this T cell receptor (beta chain) was found a few times. Per the original data handling: Amplification from reference gene primers served as the basis for estimated nucleated cell counts. Assay used: immunoSEQ multiplex PCR; TCRdb lists only in-frame clones, some missing. D and trimming come from the DNA, and the V and J calls and clone size come from that table. The sample holds about 190,000 clones, around nine tenths seen once. Trimming removed 7 bases from V and 4 bases from J; junction bases left unmatched: 11. Germline V CDR1 and CDR2: MNHEY, SVGAGI. CDR3 length equals 15 residues. This sample stems from a study of blood T cell repertoires in COVID-19. Across the whole study: Samples representing acute and convalescent COVID-19 were sourced from the United States, Italy and Spain. PBMCs, B-cell-depleted T cells, or T cells were the source of the cDNA or gDNA that made up the material.

Sequencing used peripheral blood. The V call is TRBV6-5, the J call TRBJ1-2, with TRBD1 matching 8 bases. This receptor was taken from a man younger than 45 with acute or convalescent COVID-19. CDR3 in amino acids: CASNSPGTGVYGYTF. CDR3 bases: TGTGCCAGCAATTCGCCTGGGACAGGCGTCTATGGCTACACCTTC.